The rows below give T cell receptor beta chains drawn from one sample of a study of T cells in Graves' hyperthyroidism and ophthalmopathy. TCRdb re-derived calls from the multiplex PCR reads in MiXCR, one entry per CDR3 protein. The profile shows roughly 250,000 distinct CDR3 sequences, just over 14% of them singletons. The sequencing input was blood. Receptors were obtained from a woman between 40 and 55 years old with Graves' hyperthyroidism that later progressed to Graves' ophthalmopathy. The CDR3 runs from the conserved cysteine through the conserved F or W. A D gene is named only where the DNA matches it firmly. Clone size is not always given. Where it is, it says once, few, many or a class for expanded clones.

CDR3 protein,CDR3 DNA,clone size,V gene,D gene,J gene
CASSYLGDSEQYF,TGTGCCAGCAGCTACTTGGGGGACAGCGAGCAGTACTTC,few,TRBV11-2,TRBD1,TRBJ2-7
CASSAIFTGELFF,TGTGCCAGCAGCGCAATATTCACCGGGGAGCTGTTTTTT,many,TRBV7-6,-,TRBJ2-2
CASSQDLWTEDEQYF,TGTGCCAGCAGCCAAGATTTGTGGACAGAGGACGAGCAGTACTTC,-,TRBV3-1,-,TRBJ2-7
CASRLLRGYEQFF,TGTGCCAGCAGATTATTAAGAGGTTATGAGCAGTTCTTC,many,TRBV28,-,TRBJ2-1
CASSITSGISYEQYF,TGTGCCAGCAGCATTACTAGCGGGATCTCCTACGAGCAGTACTTC,many,TRBV28,TRBD2,TRBJ2-7
CATSRERQRQYF,TGTGCCACCAGCAGAGAACGACAGCGGCAGTACTTC,many,TRBV15,-,TRBJ2-7
CASSYFGGTSTDTQYF,TGTGCCAGCAGTTACTTCGGGGGAACCAGCACAGATACGCAGTATTTT,many,TRBV6-2/TRBV6-3,-,TRBJ2-3
CSVDLATSTDTQYF,TGCAGCGTTGATTTGGCAACTAGCACAGATACGCAGTATTTT,many,TRBV29-1,-,TRBJ2-3
CASSEVWATGELFF,TGTGCCAGCAGTGAGGTATGGGCTACCGGGGAGCTGTTTTTT,-,TRBV6-1,-,TRBJ2-2
CASSRRGGGTEAFF,TGTGCCAGCAGTCGGAGGGGAGGGGGCACTGAAGCTTTCTTT,many,TRBV27,-,TRBJ1-1
CASSYTPGRINQPQHF,TGTGCCAGCAGTTACACCCCGGGACGGATCAATCAGCCCCAGCATTTT,many,TRBV12-3/TRBV12-4,-,TRBJ1-5